One sample yielded the 9 T cell receptor beta chains listed below, sequenced in a study of OX40 agonist ivuxolimab in advanced cancers. The repertoire was sequenced with immunoSEQ multiplex PCR; TCRdb's copy has only in-frame clones and lacks some. The profile shows about 82,000 clones, 70% to 90% of them singletons. The material was CD4+ or CD8+ T cells sorted from blood, obtained in a trial of the OX40 agonist ivuxolimab. These receptors all stem from an adult with an advanced solid tumor such as melanoma, head and neck, liver or kidney cancer.

The rearrangement joins TRBV15 to TRBJ2-3, with 12 bases identical to TRBD2. The junction had 12 bases not matched to a gene; V was cut back by 0 bases and J by 5 bases. Germline CDR1 LNHNV, CDR2 YYDKDF (reference sequence). The CDR3 spans 19 residues. CDR3 bases: TGTGCCACCAGCAGAGATCACCCTAGCGGGGGGGAGGATCTAGATACGCAGTATTTT. Protein product: CATSRDHPSGGEDLDTQYF.

This clone came up once. The V and J genes are TRBV6-6 and TRBJ2-3, with D possibly TRBD1 on 6 matching bases. This CDR3 spans 14 amino acids. CDR1 is MNHNY and CDR2 is SVGAGI in the germline V gene (reference sequence). Between the trimmed V and J ends, which lost 7 bases and 0 bases, there was a span of 11 bases. The CDR3 region is CASKGTTSTDTQYF. The CDR3 region has the DNA TGTGCCAGCAAAGGGACAACTAGCACAGATACGCAGTATTTT.

V and J are TRBV9 and TRBJ2-7; 9 nucleotides agree with TRBD1. CDR1 and CDR2 from the germline V gene are SGDLS and YYNGEE. The CDR3 has 20 amino acids. J lost 2 bases, V lost 0 bases, and 18 bases had no gene match. CDR3 sequence reads: CASSVGGPTPGTGNPYEQYF. The CDR3 region has the DNA TGTGCCAGCAGCGTAGGGGGGCCTACGCCCGGGACAGGGAATCCCTACGAGCAGTACTTC.

V usage is TRBV11-2 and J usage is TRBJ2-3; D might be TRBD2 (6 bases). This CDR3 has 15 amino acids. Germline loops: CDR1 SGHAT, CDR2 FQNNGV. The germline V and J ends were trimmed by 3 bases and 8 bases, with 18 bases remaining between them. The CDR3 DNA reads TGTGCCAGCAGCTTGGGGACTCCGGGGCATGTTACGCAGTATTTT. This encodes CASSLGTPGHVTQYF.

The chain recombines TRBV30 with TRBJ1-1; D possibly corresponds to TRBD1 (6 bases). CDR3 size: 13 residues. In germline, CDR1 is GTSNPN, CDR2 SVGIG (reference sequence). V shed 5 bases and J shed 3 bases, with 13 bases lying between them. The CDR3: CAWANRVDTEAFF. CDR3 DNA sequence: TGTGCCTGGGCCAACAGGGTTGACACTGAAGCTTTCTTT.

The chain links TRBV29-1 to TRBJ1-1, with 7 positions matching TRBD1. The CDR3 has 13 residues. V gave up 1 base and J gave up 6 bases; unmatched junction bases: 5. Germline loops: CDR1 SQVTM, CDR2 ANQGSEA. In DNA, the CDR3 is TGCAGCGTTGAAGTCACAGGGGTAGCTGAAGCTTTCTTT. It specifies CSVEVTGVAEAFF. Variable domain in full (rest from reference TRBV29-1 and TRBJ1-1): SAVISQKPSRDICQRGTSLTIQCQVDSQVTMMFWYRQQPGQSLTLIATANQGSEATYESGFVIDKFPISRPNLTFSTLTVSNMSPEDSSIYLCSVEVTGVAEAFFGQGTRLTVV.

The genes are TRBV5-1 and TRBJ2-1; no clear D gene. V lost 4 bases, J lost 5 bases, and 10 bases lay in between. Germline V gene lookup returns CDR1 SGHRS and CDR2 YFSETQ. The CDR3 is 13 residues long. The CDR3 loop is CASSPPVDNEQFF. CDR3 DNA: TGCGCCAGCAGCCCGCCGGTTGACAATGAGCAGTTCTTC. The full variable domain, its missing parts supplied by reference TRBV5-1 and TRBJ2-1, is KAGVTQTPRYLIKTRGQQVTLSCSPISGHRSVSWYQQTPGQGLQFLFEYFSETQRNKGNFPGRFSGRQFSNSRSEMNVSTLELGDSALYLCASSPPVDNEQFFGPGTRLTVL.

This chain joins TRBV5-6 and TRBJ1-6; the D gene is possibly TRBD1 (5 bases). Trimming stripped 6 bases from V and 0 bases from J, with 16 bases between. Germline CDR1 and CDR2: SGHDT and YYEEEE. The CDR3 covers 17 residues. CDR3 protein: CASILGGGSSYNSPLHF. The CDR3 DNA follows: TGTGCCAGCATCCTCGGGGGGGGAAGCTCCTATAATTCACCCCTCCACTTT. The full variable domain, with the rest looked up from reference TRBV5-6 and TRBJ1-6, is DAGVTQSPTHLIKTRGQQVTLRCSPKSGHDTVSWYQQALGQGPQFIFQYYEEEERQRGNFPDRFSGHQFPNYSSELNVNALLLGDSALYLCASILGGGSSYNSPLHFGNGTRLTVT.

The gene calls are TRBV5-4 and TRBJ1-6; D possibly corresponds to TRBD1 (5 bases). CDR3 length equals 14 residues. The V gene's germline CDR1 is SGHNT and CDR2 YYREEE (reference sequence). V shed 0 bases and J shed 5 bases, with 6 bases lying between them. The CDR3, as DNA: TGTGCCAGCAGCTTGGGGGGGGATAATTCACCCCTCCACTTT. It yields the protein CASSLGGDNSPLHF.